The present TCR beta chain was sequenced within a study of cytomegalovirus exposure and HLA in healthy donors. Study outcomes and limitations: The majority of TCR sequences were rare, yet some public TCRs appeared in many donors. As a later analysis revealed, the rate of TCR association differed by HLA locus, with DRB1 most and HLA-C fewest. Association of around 17,000 TCR beta sequences with HLA alleles was found at 0.05 false discovery rate in a later analysis.

About this clone itself: Its target is unknown.

The PCR made use of 60 Vbeta and 13 Jbeta primers. TCRdb's table, derived via immunoSEQ multiplex PCR, lists solely in-frame clones and lacks some. The profile shows fewer than 150,000 clones, 80% of them singletons. V gave up 11 bases and J gave up 4 bases, with 12 bases separating them. The CDR3 contains 13 residues. Per germline, CDR1 SNHLY and CDR2 FYNNEI. As for the donors, each was a healthy bone marrow donor. The source material was PBMCs. The chain carries TRBV2 and TRBJ1-6; maybe TRBD1 (5 bases). This TCR came from a young man in good health and CMV-seronegative. The CDR3 loop is CAGRRQYNSPLHF. CDR3 coding DNA: TGTGCCGGGCGCAGACAGTATAATTCACCCCTCCACTTT.